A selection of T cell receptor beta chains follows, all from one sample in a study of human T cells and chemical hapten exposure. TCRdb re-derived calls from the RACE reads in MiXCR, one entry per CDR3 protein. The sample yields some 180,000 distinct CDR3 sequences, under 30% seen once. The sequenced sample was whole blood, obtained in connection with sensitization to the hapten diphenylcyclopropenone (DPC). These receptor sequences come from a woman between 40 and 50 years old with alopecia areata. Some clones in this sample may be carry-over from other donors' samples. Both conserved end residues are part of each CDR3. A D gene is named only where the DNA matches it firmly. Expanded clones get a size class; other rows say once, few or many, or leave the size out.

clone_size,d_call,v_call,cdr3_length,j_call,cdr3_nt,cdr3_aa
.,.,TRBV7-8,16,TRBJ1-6,TGTGCCACCCGGGGCTCGGATAGCTCCTATAATTCACCCCTCCACTTT,CATRGSDSSYNSPLHF
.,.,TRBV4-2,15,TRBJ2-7,TGTGCCAGCAGCCAAGATCTAGGGCTTTCCTACGAGCAGTACTTC,CASSQDLGLSYEQYF
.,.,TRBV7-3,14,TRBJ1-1,TGTGCCAGCAGCTTAGATGGGACGACGGCTGAAGCTTTCTTT,CASSLDGTTAEAFF
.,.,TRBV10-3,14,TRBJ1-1,TGTGCCACCGGGGGTACAGTGTTGAACACTGAAGCTTTCTTT,CATGGTVLNTEAFF
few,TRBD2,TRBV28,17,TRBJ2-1,TGTGCCAGCACCCCACCGGGACTAGCGGGAGGGCTTAATGAGCAGTTCTTC,CASTPPGLAGGLNEQFF
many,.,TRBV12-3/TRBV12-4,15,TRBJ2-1,TGTGCCAGCAGTTTAGTATTCCCGTCCTACAATGAGCAGTTCTTC,CASSLVFPSYNEQFF
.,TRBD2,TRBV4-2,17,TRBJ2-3,TGTGCCAGCAGCCAAGACTCGGCGGGAGATACCGCAGATACGCAGTATTTT,CASSQDSAGDTADTQYF
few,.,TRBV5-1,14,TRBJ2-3,TGCGCCAGCAGCCGGTCGGAGAGCACAGATACGCAGTATTTT,CASSRSESTDTQYF
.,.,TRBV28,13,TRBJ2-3,TGTGCCAGCAGTTTAATGGAGCGACCTACGCAGTATTTT,CASSLMERPTQYF
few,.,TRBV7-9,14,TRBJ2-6,TGTGCCAGCAGCTTACCCGAAAGGGCCAACGTCCTGACTTTC,CASSLPERANVLTF
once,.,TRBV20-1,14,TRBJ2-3,TGCAGCGCCACAAAAGATAGGGGAACAGATACGCAGTATTTT,CSATKDRGTDTQYF
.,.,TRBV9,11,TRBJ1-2,TGTGCCAGCAGCGAGGGGTCTGGCTACACCTTC,CASSEGSGYTF
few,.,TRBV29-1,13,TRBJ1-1,TGCAGCGTTGATCGACAGACGAACACTGAAGCTTTCTTT,CSVDRQTNTEAFF
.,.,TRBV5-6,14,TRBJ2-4,TGTGCCAGCAGCTTGCGAACCCCGGGGAACATTCAGTACTTC,CASSLRTPGNIQYF
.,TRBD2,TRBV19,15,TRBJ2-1,TGTGCCAGTAGTAGCGGGAGTACGACATACAATGAGCAGTTCTTC,CASSSGSTTYNEQFF
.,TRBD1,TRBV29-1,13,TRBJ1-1,TGCAGCGTCACCGGGACAGTGAACACTGAAGCTTTCTTT,CSVTGTVNTEAFF
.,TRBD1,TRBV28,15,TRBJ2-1,TGTGCCAGCAGTTTTCGAGGGACAGGGGGCGATGAGCAGTTCTTC,CASSFRGTGGDEQFF
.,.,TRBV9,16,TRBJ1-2,TGTGCCAGCAGCGTAGATTTGTGGGACACCGGCCTGGGCTACACCTTC,CASSVDLWDTGLGYTF
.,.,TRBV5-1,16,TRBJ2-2,TGCGCCAGCAGCTTGAGGCCGGGGGCGAGAGCCGGGGAGCTGTTTTTT,CASSLRPGARAGELFF
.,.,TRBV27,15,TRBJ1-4,TGTGCCAGCAGTTTAGGAGGGCGGGGTAATGAAAAACTGTTTTTT,CASSLGGRGNEKLFF
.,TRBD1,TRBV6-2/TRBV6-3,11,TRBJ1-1,TGTGCCAGCAGTCAGGGGGCTGAAGCTTTCTTT,CASSQGAEAFF
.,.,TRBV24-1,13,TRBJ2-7,TGTGCCACCAGTGATTTCGCCAGTAACGAGCAGTACTTC,CATSDFASNEQYF
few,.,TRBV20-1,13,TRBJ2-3,TGCAGTGCTAGAGAAATGACTGCAGATACGCAGTATTTT,CSAREMTADTQYF
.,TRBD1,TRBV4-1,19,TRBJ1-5,TGCGCCAGCAGCCAGCTTCCCGGGACAGGGGGCTCTGGCAATCAGCCCCAGCATTTT,CASSQLPGTGGSGNQPQHF
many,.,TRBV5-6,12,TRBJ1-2,TGTGCCAGCAGCCGAGAGTTAATCGGCTACACCTTC,CASSRELIGYTF
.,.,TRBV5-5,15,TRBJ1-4,TGTGCCAGCAGCAGGGGGGGTGCAACTAATGAAAAACTGTTTTTT,CASSRGGATNEKLFF
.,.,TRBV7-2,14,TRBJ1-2,TGTGCCAGCAACCGATCCCCGGGGGACTATGGCTACACCTTC,CASNRSPGDYGYTF
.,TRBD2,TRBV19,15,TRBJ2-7,TGTGCCAGTAGCTTTAGCGGGAGAAGGGCCTACGAGCAGTACTTC,CASSFSGRRAYEQYF
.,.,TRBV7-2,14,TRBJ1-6,TGTGCCAGCAGCTTAGCACAGGGAAATTCACCCCTCCACTTT,CASSLAQGNSPLHF
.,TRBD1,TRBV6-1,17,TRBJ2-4,TGTGCCAGCAGTGGGACGGGACAGGGCCTAGCCAAAAACATTCAGTACTTC,CASSGTGQGLAKNIQYF
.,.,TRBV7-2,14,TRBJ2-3,TGTGCCAGCAGCGTGGACCTGGGCCCGAATACGCAGTATTTT,CASSVDLGPNTQYF
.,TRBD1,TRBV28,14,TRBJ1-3,TGTGCCAGCAGTCCGGGACAGGTCCCCCGGACCATATATTTT,CASSPGQVPRTIYF
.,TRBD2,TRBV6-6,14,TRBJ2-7,TGTGCCAGCAGTTTCGGGGGGGGCGCGGGAGAGCAGTACTTC,CASSFGGGAGEQYF
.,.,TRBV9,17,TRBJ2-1,TGTGCCAGCAGCGGCAATGTCAAGGGGTTAGGGCTCAATGAGCAGTTCTTC,CASSGNVKGLGLNEQFF
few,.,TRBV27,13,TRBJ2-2,TGTGCCAGCAGTTTCAGATTCACCGGGGAGCTGTTTTTT,CASSFRFTGELFF
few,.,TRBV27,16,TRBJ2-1,TGTGCCAGCAGTCCACCTCCCCGTGGGACCTCCAATGAGCAGTTCTTC,CASSPPPRGTSNEQFF
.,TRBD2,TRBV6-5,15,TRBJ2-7,TGTGCCAGCAGTTACACGACTAGCGGGAGAGGCGAGCAGTACTTC,CASSYTTSGRGEQYF
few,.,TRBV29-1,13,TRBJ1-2,TGCAGCGTTGACTCGGGGCGAGGCTATGGCTACACCTTC,CSVDSGRGYGYTF
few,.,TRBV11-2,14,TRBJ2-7,TGTGCCAGCAGCCCGTCGGTTGTTGGCGGTGAGCAGTACTTC,CASSPSVVGGEQYF
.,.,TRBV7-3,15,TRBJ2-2,TGTGCCAGCAGCTTCTCGGGAGCGAGAACCGGGGAGCTGTTTTTT,CASSFSGARTGELFF
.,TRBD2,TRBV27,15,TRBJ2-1,TGTGCCAGCAGTGGGGGGACTAGCGGCCACAATGAGCAGTTCTTC,CASSGGTSGHNEQFF
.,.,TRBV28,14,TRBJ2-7,TGTGCCAGCAGTTTAACCGTAAATCCTACGAGGCAGTACTTC,CASSLTVNPTRQYF
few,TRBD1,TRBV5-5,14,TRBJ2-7,TGTGCCAGCAGCGCGGACAGGGGCCTTGGCGAGCAGTACTTC,CASSADRGLGEQYF